This T cell receptor (beta chain) was profiled in a study of response to subunit inactivated influenza vaccine. The study, taken as a whole, reports: A suggestion made by the authors is that each seasonal influenza vaccination recruits few new T cells.

This clonotype was counted at least ten times. What it binds is unknown. Germline CDR1 reads DFQATT; CDR2 reads SNEGSKA (reference sequence). This CDR3 contains 15 residues. Trimming took 3 bases from V and 0 from J; bases not matched to a gene: 4. MiXCR was run by TCRdb on the RT-PCR reads, yielding one entry per CDR3 protein. The profile shows 200,000 to 300,000 distinct CDR3 sequences, 12% of them singletons. This sequence was found in a man aged 50 to 60 who received an inactivated influenza vaccine. This material consisted of non-naive T cells sorted from PBMCs, taken 14 to 15 days before vaccination. The chain links TRBV20-1 to TRBJ1-5; 8 bases line up with TRBD1. The CDR3 region has the DNA TGCAGTGCTAGGGGGACAGGATATAGCAATCAGCCCCAGCATTTT. Its protein is CSARGTGYSNQPQHF.